This TCR beta chain originates from a study of cytomegalovirus exposure and HLA in healthy donors. Healthy donors of bone marrow made up the group. This PCR relied on a set of 60 Vbeta primers and 13 Jbeta primers. Profiling relied on immunoSEQ multiplex PCR, and the TCRdb table lists in-frame clones only, not all of them. Counted here are roughly 49,000 clones, 75% to 80% occurring once; the ten biggest clones make up approximately 2.7%. This CDR3 is built from 14 residues. V lost 6 bases, J lost 4 bases, and 5 bases stayed unmatched. The germline V gene encodes CDR1 LNHDA and CDR2 SQIVND (reference sequence).

Material: PBMCs. This clonotype was obtained from a woman between 40 and 55 years old in good health and CMV-seropositive. V usage is TRBV19 and J usage is TRBJ2-5; 10 bases are shared with TRBD2. As DNA, the CDR3 is TGTGCCAGTAGGAAGCGGGGGGGCGGAGAGACCCAGTACTTC. This translates into CASRKRGGGETQYF.